This T cell receptor beta chain was sequenced for a study of early T cells in non-severe SARS-CoV-2 infection. This CDR3 is 14 amino acids long. Germline V gives CDR1 MNHEY, CDR2 SVGAGI. The V end was cut by 6 bases, the J end by 0 bases, with 9 bases between. From the 5' RACE reads, TCRdb called clonotypes with MiXCR, one entry per CDR3 protein. The sample gives nearly 110,000 distinct CDR3 sequences, 11% of which show up once; approximately 8.1% is in the top ten. This clonotype was observed at least ten times. The source material was whole blood. The chain has TRBV6-5 and TRBJ1-3; D unclear. This receptor was taken from an adult who was a healthcare worker with PCR-confirmed SARS-CoV-2 infection or an uninfected control (not recorded which). CDR3 region: CASRPHHSGNTIYF. The DNA of the CDR3 is TGTGCCAGCAGACCACACCACTCTGGAAACACCATATATTTT.